This entry lists 20 T cell receptor beta chains sequenced from one sample in a study of technical replicates of blood from several donors. Only in-frame clones appear in the TCRdb table, and some are missing; sequencing was by immunoSEQ multiplex PCR. The repertoire holds about 72,000 clones, with over 80% as singletons. The sequencing input was T cells isolated from PBMCs. These TCRs come from a human donor in good health.

This sequence joins TRBV28 and TRBJ2-1; TRBD1 might be the D (6 bases). This CDR3 has 15 residues. Germline loops: CDR1 MDHEN, CDR2 SYDVKM. Trimming removed 4 bases from V and 5 bases from J, with 15 bases in between. DNA of the CDR3: TGTGCCAGCAGTTCCGACAGGCGTTTCGACAATGAGCAGTTCTTC. Translated: CASSSDRRFDNEQFF.

The genes are TRBV18 and TRBJ1-5; 7 nucleotides align to TRBD1. The CDR3 covers 16 residues. V shed 0 bases, J shed 6 bases, and the junction held 8 bases outside the gene matches. Germline values: CDR1 KGHSH, CDR2 LQKENI. This CDR3 is CASSPPGRGESQPQHF. The CDR3, as DNA: TGTGCCAGCTCACCACCGGGCAGGGGGGAAAGTCAGCCCCAGCATTTT.

The chain has TRBV6-5 and TRBJ1-4, with 8 positions matching TRBD1. CDR3 length equals 14 residues. Germline CDR1 MNHEY, CDR2 SVGAGI. Trimming removed 6 bases from V and 2 bases from J; junction bases left unmatched: 2. This CDR3 reads CASRGDRTNEKLFF. The CDR3 DNA sequence: TGTGCCAGCAGGGGGGACAGGACTAATGAAAAACTGTTTTTT.

The rearrangement uses TRBV30 and TRBJ2-3; D is uncertain. With 8 bases removed from V and 4 bases from J, the gap between germline ends came to 13 bases. Germline CDR1 and CDR2: GTSNPN and SVGIG (reference sequence). This CDR3 comprises 12 residues. The CDR3 sequence: CAASSSADTQYF. The CDR3 bases are TGTGCCGCGTCATCCAGCGCAGATACGCAGTATTTT.

The CDR3 sequence: CASSLGAGRWYNEQFF. For the CDR3, the DNA is TGTGCCAGCAGCTTGGGGGCAGGGCGGTGGTACAATGAGCAGTTCTTC. V and J are TRBV7-2 and TRBJ2-1, with D possibly being TRBD1 (6 bases). Germline V gives CDR1 SGHTA, CDR2 FQGNSA. This CDR3 has 16 amino acids. Deletions cut 3 bases from V and 4 bases from J, with 16 bases between.

CDR3 bases: TGTGCCAGCAGTTTATCTTCGCAGGCGACCTACGAGCAGTACTTC. Its translation: CASSLSSQATYEQYF. The chain joins TRBV27 to TRBJ2-7; no definite D call. V lost 0 bases and J 2 bases, leaving 11 bases between the germline ends. The CDR3 loop spans 15 amino acids. In germline, CDR1 is MNHEY, CDR2 SMNVEV (reference sequence).

This clone has just one count. The V gene is TRBV10-3, the J gene TRBJ1-2; the D gene is possibly TRBD1 (6 bases). The V gene lost 4 bases and the J gene lost 0 bases, with 9 bases spanning the gap. In germline, CDR1 is ENHRY, CDR2 SYGVKD. This CDR3 has 14 amino acids. CDR3 in amino acids: CAISVGQTNYGYTF. CDR3 DNA sequence: TGTGCCATCAGTGTGGGACAAACTAACTATGGCTACACCTTC.

V usage is TRBV27 and J usage is TRBJ1-2, with 7 bases aligning to TRBD1. CDR3 length equals 16 residues. Germline assignment: CDR1 MNHEY and CDR2 SMNVEV (reference sequence). The V segment lost 5 bases and the J segment 2 bases; nucleotides outside the gene matches: 11. CDR3 sequence reads: CASSPLPTGMNYGYTF. The CDR3 DNA reads TGTGCCAGCAGTCCCCTTCCGACAGGGATGAACTATGGCTACACCTTC.

J is TRBJ1-5 and V is TRBV2; the D gene is possibly TRBD1 (5 bases). CDR1 and CDR2 (germline): SNHLY, FYNNEI. There are 14 residues in the CDR3. Trimming left V 1 base short and J 4 bases short, with 8 bases between. The CDR3 spells CASSEGGGNQPQHF. For the CDR3, the DNA is TGTGCCAGCAGTGAAGGGGGGGGGAATCAGCCCCAGCATTTT.

The gene calls are TRBV19 and TRBJ1-3; 8 bases are shared with TRBD1. The CDR3 is 15 residues long. V trimming: 6 bases; J trimming: 4 bases; junction bases outside the gene matches: 8. Looked up from germline, CDR1 is LNHDA and CDR2 is SQIVND (reference sequence). The CDR3 coding sequence is TGTGCCAGTAGCCGGGGACAGGACGCGGGAAACACCATATATTTT. It codes for CASSRGQDAGNTIYF.

The CDR3 DNA reads TGCGCCAGCAGCCAAGAGGAAGCGGGAGGCGGTGGCGACGAGCAGTACTTC. Translating gives CASSQEEAGGGGDEQYF. The chain combines TRBV4-1 with TRBJ2-7, with 9 bases that match TRBD2. Per germline, CDR1 MGHRA and CDR2 YSYEKL. Losses at the gene ends were 0 bases for V and 5 bases for J; bases not matched to a gene: 11. The CDR3 runs 17 residues.

The chain uses TRBV5-6 and TRBJ1-4; 8 bases line up with TRBD1. Germline V gene lookup returns CDR1 SGHDT and CDR2 YYEEEE. With V trimmed by 0 bases and J by 7 bases, 5 bases remained unmatched. CDR3 length: 15 residues. The CDR3 reads CASSLGGQGGEKLFF. The CDR3, as DNA: TGTGCCAGCAGCTTGGGCGGACAGGGTGGTGAAAAACTGTTTTTT.

This chain links TRBV5-1 with TRBJ1-2; 7 nucleotides align to TRBD1. V was pared by 3 bases and J by 7 bases, with 12 bases of the junction left unmatched. The CDR3 is 15 amino acids. Germline V gene sequence: CDR1 SGHRS, CDR2 YFSETQ. This CDR3 is CASSSGGQWIGGYTF. The CDR3 DNA reads TGCGCCAGCAGCTCCGGGGGACAGTGGATCGGTGGCTACACCTTC.

The chain couples TRBV19 to TRBJ2-1; 10 nucleotides line up with TRBD2. The germline V gene encodes CDR1 LNHDA and CDR2 SQIVND (reference sequence). V lost 7 bases and J lost 8; bases outside the gene matches: 5. The CDR3 is made up of 13 amino acids. The CDR3 loop is CASTSGSTYEQFF. The CDR3 DNA follows: TGTGCCAGTACTAGCGGGAGTACGTATGAGCAGTTCTTC.

V gene TRBV29-1 combines with J gene TRBJ1-2, with 7 bases matching TRBD1. The V segment lost 5 bases and the J segment 4 bases; nucleotides outside the gene matches: 1. From germline, CDR1 is SQVTM and CDR2 ANQGSEA. The CDR3 length is 11 residues. CDR3 in DNA: TGCAGCGTTCAGGGGGGCTATGGCTACACCTTC. Translated, it gives CSVQGGYGYTF.

The gene calls are TRBV11-3 and TRBJ2-5; no clear D. Per the germline V gene, CDR1 is SGHNT and CDR2 is YENEEA. This CDR3 contains 12 residues. The V end was cut by 5 bases, the J end by 2 bases, with 6 bases between. CDR3 sequence reads: CASSPVQETQYF. In DNA form, the CDR3 reads TGTGCCAGCAGCCCAGTGCAAGAGACCCAGTACTTC.

V is TRBV4-2 and J is TRBJ1-5; D perhaps matches TRBD1 (6 bases). Trimming left V 3 bases short and J 7 bases short, with 16 bases between. CDR3 length equals 15 residues. Germline CDR1 is LGHNA and CDR2 is YNFKEQ. The CDR3 DNA follows: TGTGCCAGCAGCCACCTGACAGGAGATGGGCAGCCCCAGCATTTT. Translated, it gives CASSHLTGDGQPQHF.

The chain combines TRBV27 with TRBJ2-2; D may be TRBD2 (5 bases). Germline V CDR1 and CDR2: MNHEY, SMNVEV (reference sequence). This CDR3 comprises 15 residues. V was trimmed by 0 bases and J by 3 bases, leaving 8 bases between them. As DNA, the CDR3 is TGTGCCAGCAGTTTATCGGAGGATTACACCGGGGAGCTGTTTTTT. Translation gives CASSLSEDYTGELFF.

The chain combines TRBV30 with TRBJ1-3; D gene ambiguous. The germline V gene has CDR1 GTSNPN and CDR2 SVGIG (reference sequence). The CDR3 has 11 residues. Trimming pared 4 bases from V and 3 bases from J, leaving 4 bases between. The CDR3 spells CAWTVGNTIYF. DNA for the CDR3: TGTGCCTGGACAGTTGGAAACACCATATATTTT.

The gene calls are TRBV19 and TRBJ2-1; D perhaps matches TRBD1 (5 bases). CDR1 is LNHDA, CDR2 SQIVND, per germline (reference sequence). V dropped 1 base and J dropped 2 bases, with 9 bases sitting between them. The CDR3 consists of 15 residues. The CDR3 here is CASSIGQLTYNEQFF. The CDR3 region has the DNA TGTGCCAGTAGTATAGGACAGCTAACCTACAATGAGCAGTTCTTC.